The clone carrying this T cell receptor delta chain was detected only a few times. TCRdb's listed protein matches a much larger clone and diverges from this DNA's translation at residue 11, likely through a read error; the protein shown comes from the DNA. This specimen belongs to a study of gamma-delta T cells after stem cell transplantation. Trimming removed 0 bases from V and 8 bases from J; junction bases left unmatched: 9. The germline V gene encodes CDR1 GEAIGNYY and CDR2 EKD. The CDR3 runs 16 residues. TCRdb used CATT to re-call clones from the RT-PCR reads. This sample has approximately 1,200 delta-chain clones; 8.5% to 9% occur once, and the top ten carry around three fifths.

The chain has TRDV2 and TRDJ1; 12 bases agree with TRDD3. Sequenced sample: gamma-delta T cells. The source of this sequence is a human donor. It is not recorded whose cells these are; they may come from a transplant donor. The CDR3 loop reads CACDTLLGDTTKKLIF. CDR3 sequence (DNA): TGTGCCTGTGACACCCTACTGGGGGATACTACGAAGAAACTCATCTTT.